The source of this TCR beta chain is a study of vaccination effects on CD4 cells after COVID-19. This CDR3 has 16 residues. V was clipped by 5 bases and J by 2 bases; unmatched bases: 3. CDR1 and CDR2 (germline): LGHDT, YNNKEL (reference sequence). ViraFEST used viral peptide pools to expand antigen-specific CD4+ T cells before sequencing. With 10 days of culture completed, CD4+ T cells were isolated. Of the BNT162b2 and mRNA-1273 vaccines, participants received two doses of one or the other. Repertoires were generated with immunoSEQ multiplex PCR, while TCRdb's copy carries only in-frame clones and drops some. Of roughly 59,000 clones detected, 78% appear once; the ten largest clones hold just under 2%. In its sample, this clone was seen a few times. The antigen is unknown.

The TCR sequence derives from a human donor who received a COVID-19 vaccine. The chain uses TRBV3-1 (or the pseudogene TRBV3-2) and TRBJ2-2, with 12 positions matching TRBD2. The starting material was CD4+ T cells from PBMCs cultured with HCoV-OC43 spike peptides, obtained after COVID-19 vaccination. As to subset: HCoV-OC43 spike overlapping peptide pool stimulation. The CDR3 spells CASSSSGGGNTGELFF. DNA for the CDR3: TGTGCCAGCAGCTCTAGCGGGGGGGGCAACACCGGGGAGCTGTTTTTT.